One sample yielded the 19 T cell receptor beta chains listed below, sequenced in a study of blood T cell repertoires in COVID-19. Only in-frame clones appear in the TCRdb table, and some are missing; sequencing was by immunoSEQ multiplex PCR. The table shows 75,000 to 95,000 clones, with approximately 82% occurring only once. The sample consisted of peripheral blood. The receptors here all came from a man in his sixties with acute or convalescent COVID-19.

The V and J genes are TRBV7-9 and TRBJ1-4, with D maybe TRBD1 (6 bases). In germline, CDR1 is SEHNR, CDR2 FQNEAQ (reference sequence). The CDR3 covers 15 residues. Trimming took off 4 bases at V and 7 bases at J, with 16 bases between the two ends. This chain's CDR3 is CASSSRDTMPEKLFF. The CDR3 DNA reads as TGTGCCAGCAGCTCCCGGGACACAATGCCTGAAAAACTGTTTTTT. Complete variable domain (other parts from reference TRBV7-9 and TRBJ1-4): DTGVSQNPRHKITKRGQNVTFRCDPISEHNRLYWYRQTLGQGPEFLTYFQNEAQLEKSRLLSDRFSAERPKGSFSTLEIQRTEQGDSAMYLCASSSRDTMPEKLFFGSGTQLSVL.

The chain has TRBV2 and TRBJ2-5, with D maybe TRBD1 (6 bases). Looked up from germline, CDR1 is SNHLY and CDR2 is FYNNEI. V dropped 7 bases and J dropped 3 bases, with 12 bases sitting between them. This CDR3 region has 13 residues. This CDR3 is CASTRGAKETQYF. The CDR3 nucleotides read TGTGCCAGCACCAGGGGAGCCAAAGAGACCCAGTACTTC.

This clone was seen a few times. The chain has TRBV9 and TRBJ1-5, with 10 bases lining up with TRBD1. The ends lost 9 bases at V and 2 bases at J; junction bases unmatched: 11. This CDR3 region has 16 residues. Germline V lookup: CDR1 SGDLS, CDR2 YYNGEE. CDR3 coding DNA: TGTGCCACTACGCCGGGACAGGGGAACGGCAATCAGCCCCAGCATTTT. Its translation is CATTPGQGNGNQPQHF.

The count of this clone is one. V and J are TRBV9 and TRBJ2-3; TRBD2 is a possible D gene (6 bases). This CDR3 has 15 amino acids. Germline assignment: CDR1 SGDLS and CDR2 YYNGEE. V was pared by 0 bases and J by 5 bases, with 13 bases between. The CDR3 coding sequence is TGTGCCAGCAGCGTAGGGAGGACTATTGGAGATACGCAGTATTTT. Translated, it gives CASSVGRTIGDTQYF.

The V call is TRBV5-4, the J call TRBJ2-1; 9 bases map to TRBD1. The CDR3 is 17 amino acids. Germline V gene data show CDR1 as SGHNT and CDR2 as YYREEE (reference sequence). After removal of 3 bases from V and 2 bases from J, the junction contained 9 bases not matched to a gene. The CDR3 DNA reads TGTGCCAGCAGCTCTCCCGGGGGGACAGGGCCCTACAATGAGCAGTTCTTC. Translating gives CASSSPGGTGPYNEQFF.

The V and J genes are TRBV6-2 or TRBV6-3 and TRBJ2-4; TRBD2 agrees at 8 bases. The CDR3 has 15 residues. Losses at the gene ends were 0 bases for V and 6 bases for J; bases not matched to a gene: 4. In germline, CDR1 is MNHEY, CDR2 SVGEGT. CDR3 loop: CASSYSKAGVNIQYF. The CDR3 bases are TGTGCCAGCAGTTACTCGAAAGCGGGGGTAAACATTCAGTACTTC.

The chain has TRBV9 and TRBJ2-5; 8 nucleotides align to TRBD1. The CDR3 totals 18 residues. Germline CDR1 and CDR2: SGDLS and YYNGEE. V dropped 0 bases and J dropped 2; count of bases not matched to a gene: 12. CDR3 DNA: TGTGCCAGCAGCGTAGGGGGACAGGTACACCAGGGGCAAGAGACCCAGTACTTC. It is translated as CASSVGGQVHQGQETQYF. The complete variable domain, with remaining parts taken from reference TRBV9 and TRBJ2-5, reads DSGVTQTPKHLITATGQRVTLRCSPRSGDLSVYWYQQSLDQGLQFLIQYYNGEERAKGNILERFSAQQFPDLHSELNLSSLELGDSALYFCASSVGGQVHQGQETQYFGPGTRLLVL.

V usage is TRBV29-1 and J usage is TRBJ1-3; 7 bases line up with TRBD1. CDR1 is SQVTM and CDR2 is ANQGSEA in the germline V gene. The V segment lost 5 bases and the J segment 0 bases; nucleotides outside the gene matches: 7. CDR3 length: 15 residues. The CDR3 nucleotides read TGCAGCGTTTTAGGGGGCCAAAACTCTGGAAACACCATATATTTT. Translation gives CSVLGGQNSGNTIYF.

On this clone: This CDR3 is also generated by other DNA sequences in the sample. The rearrangement uses TRBV27 and TRBJ2-5; TRBD1 is a possible D gene (5 bases). V was clipped by 2 bases and J by 4 bases, with 14 bases between them. The CDR3 contains 15 residues. Germline values: CDR1 MNHEY, CDR2 SMNVEV (reference sequence). The CDR3 sequence: CASSLRRQGGETQYF. DNA of the CDR3: TGTGCCAGCAGTTTAAGGCGGCAGGGTGGAGAGACCCAGTACTTC.

The CDR3 DNA follows: TGCGCCAGCAGCTTGGCCGGCAGCGGGGGGGCAACAGATACGCAGTATTTT. Translation: CASSLAGSGGATDTQYF. This rearrangement joins TRBV5-1 to TRBJ2-3; 10 bases match TRBD2. Trimming took 0 bases from V and 3 from J; bases not matched to a gene: 7. The CDR3 loop spans 17 amino acids. Germline V gene sequence: CDR1 SGHRS, CDR2 YFSETQ.

This chain uses TRBV7-9 with TRBJ2-1; 14 positions agree with TRBD2. Germline CDR1 and CDR2: SEHNR and FQNEAQ (reference sequence). The J segment lost 5 bases and the V segment lost 5 bases, leaving 8 bases of the junction unmatched. The CDR3 is 17 amino acids. The CDR3 protein is CASSARTSGGPNNEQFF. As DNA, the CDR3 is TGTGCCAGCAGCGCCAGGACTAGCGGGGGGCCCAACAATGAGCAGTTCTTC.

The V and J genes are TRBV12-3 or TRBV12-4 and TRBJ1-5; D is possibly TRBD1 (6 bases). The CDR3 runs 12 residues. Trimming shortened V by 6 bases and J by 7 bases, and 10 bases separated the two germline ends. CDR3 bases: TGTGCCAGCAGCGGGAGGGGGCAGCCCCAGCATTTT. It translates to CASSGRGQPQHF.

The CDR3 bases are TGTGCCAGCAGCTTAACGTGGGACACGGGAGCTTTCTTT. Its protein is CASSLTWDTGAFF. V and J are TRBV11-2 and TRBJ1-1; TRBD1 is a possible D gene (6 bases). The germline CDR1 and CDR2 sequences are SGHAT and FQNNGV. Trimming took off 2 bases at V and 10 bases at J, with 14 bases between the two ends. This CDR3 region has 13 residues.

The rearrangement uses TRBV4-2 and TRBJ2-1; D remains ambiguous. Germline V gene lookup returns CDR1 LGHNA and CDR2 YNFKEQ. The V end was cut by 2 bases, the J end by 9 bases, with 11 bases between. The CDR3 contains 13 residues. This CDR3 is CASSQSGILEQFF. The CDR3, as DNA: TGTGCCAGCAGCCAATCGGGTATTCTTGAGCAGTTCTTC.

The chain is built from TRBV10-2 and TRBJ2-2; TRBD2 matches 8 bases. Germline CDR1 WSHSY, CDR2 SAAADI. V was pared by 8 bases and J by 5 bases, with 10 bases of the junction left unmatched. CDR3 length: 15 residues. This CDR3 reads CASSNRGGRTGELFF. The CDR3, as DNA: TGCGCCAGCTCCAATCGGGGGGGCCGGACCGGGGAGCTGTTTTTT.

The chain is built from TRBV30 and TRBJ1-5, with TRBD1 as a possible D gene (6 bases). The CDR3 contains 13 residues. The V and J ends lost 4 bases and 6 bases respectively, with 13 bases between them. The germline V gene encodes CDR1 GTSNPN and CDR2 SVGIG (reference sequence). The CDR3: CAWNTGTGQPQHF. DNA of the CDR3: TGTGCCTGGAATACAGGGACGGGTCAGCCCCAGCATTTT.

This chain links TRBV4-2 with TRBJ1-2; D is unresolved. CDR1 and CDR2 (germline): LGHNA, YNFKEQ. V was pared by 0 bases and J by 4 bases, with 15 bases between. The CDR3 contains 16 residues. This CDR3 is CASSQEAQAIRYGYTF. For the CDR3, the DNA is TGTGCCAGCAGCCAAGAGGCTCAGGCCATACGCTATGGCTACACCTTC.

The chain employs TRBV2 and TRBJ1-2; D remains unclear. This CDR3 is 13 amino acids long. Trimming removed 7 bases from V and 4 bases from J, with 13 bases in between. CDR1 and CDR2 (germline): SNHLY, FYNNEI. CDR3 DNA sequence: TGTGCCAGCACCCCGAGGGAGCCCTATGGCTACACCTTC. Translation gives CASTPREPYGYTF.

This sequence joins TRBV9 and TRBJ2-1; 10 bases agree with TRBD1. V was pared by 4 bases and J by 4 bases, with 20 bases of the junction left unmatched. Germline V gives CDR1 SGDLS, CDR2 YYNGEE. The CDR3 consists of 20 residues. This CDR3 is CASSPRPGTTGGFRYNEQFF. For the CDR3, the DNA is TGTGCCAGCAGCCCTCGCCCCGGGACGACAGGGGGCTTTAGATACAATGAGCAGTTCTTC.